The 2 T cell receptor beta chains in this list originate from one sample, sequenced in a study of blood T cells in healthy people across ages. A second PCR, run for roughly 6 to 11 cycles, used a sample-barcoded 5' primer plus a J-beta primer mix. MiXCR was run by TCRdb on the 5' RACE reads, yielding one entry per CDR3 protein. This repertoire shows roughly 730,000 distinct CDR3 sequences, 45% to 70% found once; its top ten account for roughly 25%. The material sequenced was blood. The receptors derive from a man aged 35 to 55 in good health.

The CDR3 loop is CSVAGASNYEQYF. As DNA, the CDR3 is TGCAGCGTTGCGGGAGCCTCAAACTACGAGCAGTACTTC. The genes are TRBV29-1 and TRBJ2-7, with D maybe TRBD2 (6 bases). CDR1 and CDR2 (germline): SQVTM, ANQGSEA. The ends were cut back, 4 bases at V and 3 bases at J, with 13 bases in the middle. The CDR3 runs to 13 residues.

This clonotype was seen a few times. The rearrangement joins TRBV20-1 to TRBJ2-1, with 9 bases identical to TRBD2. The J call is doubtful: the DNA matches TRBJ2-7 better. The CDR3 spans 12 residues. The V gene's germline CDR1 is DFQATT and CDR2 SNEGSKA (reference sequence). This CDR3 reads CSASLAGTEQYF. The DNA for the CDR3 is TGCAGTGCTAGTCTAGCGGGAACCGAGCAGTACTTC.